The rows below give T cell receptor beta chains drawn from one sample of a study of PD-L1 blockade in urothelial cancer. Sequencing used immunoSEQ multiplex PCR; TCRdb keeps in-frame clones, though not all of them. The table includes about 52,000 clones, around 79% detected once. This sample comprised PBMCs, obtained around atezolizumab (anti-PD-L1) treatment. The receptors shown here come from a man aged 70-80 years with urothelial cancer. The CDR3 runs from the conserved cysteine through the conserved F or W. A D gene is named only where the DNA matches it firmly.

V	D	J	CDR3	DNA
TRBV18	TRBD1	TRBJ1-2	CASSPGTGGGYGYTF	TGTGCCAGCTCACCCGGGACAGGGGGTGGCTATGGCTACACCTTC
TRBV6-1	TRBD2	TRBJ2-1	CASKGEASGENEQFF	TGTGCCAGCAAGGGGGAGGCTAGCGGGGAAAATGAGCAGTTCTTC
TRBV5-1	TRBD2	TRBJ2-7	CASSSGAGGYEQYF	TGCGCCAGCAGCTCCGGAGCGGGGGGCTACGAGCAGTACTTC
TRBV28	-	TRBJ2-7	CASSLSAVQYF	TGTGCCAGCAGTTTAAGTGCGGTGCAGTACTTC
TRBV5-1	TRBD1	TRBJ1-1	CASSLSGGNTEAFF	TGCGCCAGCAGCTTGTCAGGGGGGAACACTGAAGCTTTCTTT
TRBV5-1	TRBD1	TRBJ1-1	CASSPRGTGGNTEAFF	TGCGCCAGCAGCCCTCGGGGGACAGGCGGGAACACTGAAGCTTTCTTT
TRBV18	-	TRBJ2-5	CASSPQGLETQYF	TGTGCCAGCTCACCCCAGGGGCTGGAGACCCAGTACTTC
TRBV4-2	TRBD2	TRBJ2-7	CASTLEAGGSYEQYF	TGTGCCAGCACCCTGGAGGCGGGGGGCTCCTACGAGCAGTACTTC
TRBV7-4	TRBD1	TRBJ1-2	CASSLPTGGGNYGYTF	TGTGCCAGCAGCTTACCGACAGGGGGTGGAAACTATGGCTACACCTTC
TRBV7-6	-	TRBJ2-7	CASSHRVGEQYF	TGTGCCAGCTCCCACAGGGTCGGCGAGCAGTACTTC
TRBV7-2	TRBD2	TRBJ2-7	CASSLVSSGSYEQYF	TGTGCCAGCAGCTTAGTATCCAGCGGGAGCTACGAGCAGTACTTC
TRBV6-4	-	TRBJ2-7	CASTGVAYEQYF	TGTGCCAGCACGGGGGTAGCCTACGAGCAGTACTTC
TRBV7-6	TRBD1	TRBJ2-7	CASSPRQGSYEQYF	TGTGCCAGCAGCCCGAGACAGGGCTCCTACGAGCAGTACTTC
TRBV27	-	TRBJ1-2	CASSPSGLPNYGYTF	TGTGCCAGCAGTCCCTCCGGACTTCCTAACTATGGCTACACCTTC
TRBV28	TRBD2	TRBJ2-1	CASRLLAGPNEQFF	TGTGCCAGCAGATTGCTAGCGGGACCCAATGAGCAGTTCTTC